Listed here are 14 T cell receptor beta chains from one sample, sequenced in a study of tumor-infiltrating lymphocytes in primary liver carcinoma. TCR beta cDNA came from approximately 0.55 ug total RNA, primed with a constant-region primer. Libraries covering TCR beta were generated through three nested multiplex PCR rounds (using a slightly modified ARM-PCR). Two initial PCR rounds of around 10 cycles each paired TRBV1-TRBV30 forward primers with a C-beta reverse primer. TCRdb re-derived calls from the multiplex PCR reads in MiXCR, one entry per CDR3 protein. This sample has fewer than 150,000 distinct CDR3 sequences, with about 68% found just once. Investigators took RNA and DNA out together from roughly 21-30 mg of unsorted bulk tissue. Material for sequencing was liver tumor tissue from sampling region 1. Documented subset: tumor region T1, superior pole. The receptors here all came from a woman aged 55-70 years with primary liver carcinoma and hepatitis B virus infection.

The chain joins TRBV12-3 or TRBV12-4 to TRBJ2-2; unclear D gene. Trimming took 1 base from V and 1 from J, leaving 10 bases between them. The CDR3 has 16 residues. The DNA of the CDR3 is TGTGCCAGCAGTTTAGATGGAACTAAGAACACCGGGGAGCTGTTTTTT. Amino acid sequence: CASSLDGTKNTGELFF.

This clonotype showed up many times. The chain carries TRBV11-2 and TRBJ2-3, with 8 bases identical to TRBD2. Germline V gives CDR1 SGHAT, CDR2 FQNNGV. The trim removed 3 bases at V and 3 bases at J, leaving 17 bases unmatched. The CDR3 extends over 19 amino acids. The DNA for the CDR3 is TGTGCCAGCAGCTTCCCCTGGGGTCCCAGCGGGAGTGGGACAGATACGCAGTATTTT. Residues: CASSFPWGPSGSGTDTQYF.

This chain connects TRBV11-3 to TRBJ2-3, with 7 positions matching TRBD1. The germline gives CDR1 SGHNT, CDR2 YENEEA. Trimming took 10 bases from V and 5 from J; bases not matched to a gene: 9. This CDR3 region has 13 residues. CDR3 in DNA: TGTGCCACGAGCGTCCGGGACAGAGATACGCAGTATTTT. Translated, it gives CATSVRDRDTQYF.

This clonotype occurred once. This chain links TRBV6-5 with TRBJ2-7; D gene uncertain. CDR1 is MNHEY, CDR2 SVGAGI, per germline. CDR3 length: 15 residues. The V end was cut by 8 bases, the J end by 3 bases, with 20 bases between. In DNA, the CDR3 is TGTGCCAGCGGTACCCCCCGGGTCAGCCACTACGAGCAGTACTTC. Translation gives CASGTPRVSHYEQYF.

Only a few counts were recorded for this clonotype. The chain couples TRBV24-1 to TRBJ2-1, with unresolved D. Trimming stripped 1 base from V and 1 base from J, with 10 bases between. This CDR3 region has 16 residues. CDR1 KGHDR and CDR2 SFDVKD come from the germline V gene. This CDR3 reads CATSDFGRSSYNEQFF. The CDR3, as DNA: TGTGCCACCAGTGATTTCGGCAGAAGTTCCTACAATGAGCAGTTCTTC.

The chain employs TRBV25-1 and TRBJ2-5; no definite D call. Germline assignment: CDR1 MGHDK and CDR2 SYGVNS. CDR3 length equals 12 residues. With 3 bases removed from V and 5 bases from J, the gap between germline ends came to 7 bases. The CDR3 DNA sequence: TGTGCCAGCAGTGACACTGGGGAGACCCAGTACTTC. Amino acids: CASSDTGETQYF.

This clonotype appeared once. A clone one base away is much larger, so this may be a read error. The CDR3 sequence is CASSERAPQGPNVLTF. For the CDR3, the DNA is TGTGCCAGCAGTGAGAGGGCCCCTCAGGGGCCCAACGTCCTGACTTTC. This chain joins TRBV6-1 and TRBJ2-6, with D perhaps TRBD1 (6 bases). The germline V gene encodes CDR1 MNHNS and CDR2 SASEGT. There are 16 residues in the CDR3. The V and J ends lost 3 bases and 8 bases respectively, with 17 bases between them.

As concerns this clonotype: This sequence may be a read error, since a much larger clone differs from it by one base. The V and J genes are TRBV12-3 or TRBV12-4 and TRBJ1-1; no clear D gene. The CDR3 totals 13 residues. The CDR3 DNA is TGTGCCAGCAGTTTCGAGGAACCCACTAAAGCTTTCTTT. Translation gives CASSFEEPTKAFF.

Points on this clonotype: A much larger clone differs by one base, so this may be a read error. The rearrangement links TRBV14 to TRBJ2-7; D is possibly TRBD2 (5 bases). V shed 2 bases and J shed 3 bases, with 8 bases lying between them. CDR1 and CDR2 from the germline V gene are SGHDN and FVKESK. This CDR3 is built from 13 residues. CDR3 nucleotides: TGTGCCAGCAGCCAAATCCGGGGCTACGAGCAGTACTTC. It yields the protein CASSQIRGYEQYF.

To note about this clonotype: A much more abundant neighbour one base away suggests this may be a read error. This chain's CDR3 is CASRGGPSSRANVLTF. The CDR3 DNA reads as TGTGCCAGCAGGGGGGGGCCCTCTTCTAGGGCCAACGTCCTGACTTTC. The chain is built from TRBV6-2 or TRBV6-3 and TRBJ2-6; the D gene is possibly TRBD2 (7 bases). Germline lookup yields CDR1 MNHEY and CDR2 SVGEGT. The CDR3 has 16 amino acids. Between the trimmed V and J ends, which lost 6 bases and 5 bases, there was a span of 17 bases.

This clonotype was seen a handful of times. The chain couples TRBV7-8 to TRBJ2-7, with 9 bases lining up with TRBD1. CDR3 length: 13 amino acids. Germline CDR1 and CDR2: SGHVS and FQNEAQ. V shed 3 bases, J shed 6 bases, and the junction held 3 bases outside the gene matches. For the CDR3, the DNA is TGTGCCAGCAGCTTCACAGGGGGCGGCGAGCAGTACTTC. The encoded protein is CASSFTGGGEQYF.

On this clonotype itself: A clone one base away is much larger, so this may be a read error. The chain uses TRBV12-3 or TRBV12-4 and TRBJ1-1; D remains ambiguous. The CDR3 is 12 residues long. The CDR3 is CASSIENIEAFF. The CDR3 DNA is TGTGCCAGCAGTATCGAGAACATTGAAGCTTTCTTT.

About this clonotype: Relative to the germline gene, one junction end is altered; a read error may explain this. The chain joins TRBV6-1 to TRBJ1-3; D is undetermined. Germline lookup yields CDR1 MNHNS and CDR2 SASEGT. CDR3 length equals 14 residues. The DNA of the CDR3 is TGTGCCAGCAGTGGCGATTACTCTGGAAACACCTTATATTTT. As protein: CASSGDYSGNTLYF.

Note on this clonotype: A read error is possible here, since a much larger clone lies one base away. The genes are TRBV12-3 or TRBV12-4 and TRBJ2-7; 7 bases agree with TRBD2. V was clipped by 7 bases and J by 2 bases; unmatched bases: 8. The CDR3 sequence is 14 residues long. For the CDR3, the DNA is TGTGCCAGCACACCCCCAGCGGGACCCTACGAGCAGTACTTC. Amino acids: CASTPPAGPYEQYF.